The sequence of this TCR beta chain was determined in a study of fetal regulatory T cell absence and autoimmunity. Using immunoSEQ multiplex PCR, the repertoire was profiled, and TCRdb retains in-frame clones only, with some absent. The data contain 95,000 or so clones, about 78% of them singletons. The sequence came from a male donor with IPEX syndrome. Material: pancreas tissue.

The CDR3 nucleotides are TGCGCCAGCAGCCAAGTGCGGACTAGCGGGGGGGCCCCATCCTACGAGCAGTACTTC. Translated: CASSQVRTSGGAPSYEQYF. J is TRBJ2-7 and V is TRBV4-3, with 15 bases identical to TRBD2. Per the germline V gene, CDR1 is LGHNA and CDR2 is YSLEER. The CDR3 runs 19 residues. The trim removed 1 base at V and 1 base at J, leaving 8 bases unmatched.